This T cell receptor beta chain was recorded in a study of human T cells and chemical hapten exposure. Study results and limitations: With DPC sensitization, TCRs exceeding 1 in 1000 frequency showed no change.

MiXCR, run by TCRdb on the RACE reads, gives a single entry per CDR3 protein. This table has approximately 350,000 distinct CDR3 sequences, approximately 6.9% appearing once. Worth noting for this clonotype: Its antigen is not identified.

The germline V gene encodes CDR1 SEHNR and CDR2 FQNEAQ (reference sequence). This CDR3 contains 13 residues. V gave up 3 bases and J gave up 7 bases, with 12 bases separating them. Time point specified: patch test 1, 2 weeks after DPC sensitization. Treatment reported: therapeutic diphenylcyclopropenone sensitization with weekly scalp DPC. Unfractionated whole blood served as the source for total RNA extraction. The input for sequencing was whole blood, taken in connection with sensitization to the hapten diphenylcyclopropenone (DPC). The chain carries TRBV7-9 and TRBJ1-1; D remains unclear. This receptor was identified in a young woman with alopecia areata. Some clones in this sample may be carry-over from other donors' samples. CDR3 coding DNA: TGTGCCAGCAGCTTGGGTGCTGCTGGTGAAGCTTTCTTT. Translation: CASSLGAAGEAFF.